A selection of T cell receptor beta chains follows, all from one sample in a study of graft-versus-host responses after intestinal transplantation. This table comes from immunoSEQ multiplex PCR, and its TCRdb copy is limited to in-frame clones, with some not included. Among around 15,000 clones listed, about 80% were seen once. The specimen was ileum tissue, collected 104 days after intestinal transplant. The receptor source for this set is a human patient who received an intestinal transplant, so some T cells may come from the graft donor. Both conserved end residues are part of each CDR3. The order of the fields is V gene, clone size, J gene, D gene, CDR3 protein, CDR3 DNA. The D gene is left open where the match is weak. Expanded clones get a size class; other rows say once, few or many, or leave the size out.

v_gene: TRBV10-1; abundance: -; j_gene: TRBJ2-7; d_gene: -; CDR3aa: CASSESTPGEEQYF; CDR3nt: TGCGCCAGCAGTGAGTCTACTCCGGGTGAAGAGCAGTACTTC
v_gene: TRBV6-4; abundance: -; j_gene: TRBJ2-7; d_gene: TRBD2; CDR3aa: CASPSTSGTYEQYF; CDR3nt: TGTGCCAGCCCGTCGACTAGCGGGACGTACGAGCAGTACTTC
v_gene: TRBV10-3; abundance: -; j_gene: TRBJ2-1; d_gene: -; CDR3aa: CAISESTWWTPRRPYNEQFF; CDR3nt: TGTGCCATCAGTGAGTCGACCTGGTGGACCCCGAGAAGGCCCTACAATGAGCAGTTCTTC
v_gene: TRBV7-9; abundance: -; j_gene: TRBJ2-1; d_gene: -; CDR3aa: CASSLVATYNEQFF; CDR3nt: TGTGCCAGCAGCTTAGTGGCGACCTACAATGAGCAGTTCTTC
v_gene: TRBV21-1; abundance: -; j_gene: TRBJ2-5; d_gene: -; CDR3aa: CAIPEGSSGSTEGTQYF; CDR3nt: TGTGCCATCCCAGAGGGCTCGAGCGGGAGTACGGAGGGGACCCAGTACTTC
v_gene: TRBV4-1; abundance: -; j_gene: TRBJ1-2; d_gene: -; CDR3aa: CASSREGGSGSMNYTF; CDR3nt: TGCGCCAGCAGCCGAGAAGGGGGATCCGGATCAATGAACTACACCTTC
v_gene: TRBV27; abundance: -; j_gene: TRBJ1-4; d_gene: -; CDR3aa: CASSLSETRGEKLFF; CDR3nt: TGTGCCAGCAGTTTATCGGAGACCAGAGGTGAAAAACTGTTTTTT
v_gene: TRBV21-1; abundance: -; j_gene: TRBJ2-7; d_gene: -; CDR3aa: CASSPTGTGNNEQYF; CDR3nt: TGTGCCAGCAGCCCAACCGGGACAGGAAATAACGAGCAGTACTTC
v_gene: TRBV7-8; abundance: -; j_gene: TRBJ2-7; d_gene: -; CDR3aa: CASSLYSRDRLVYEQYF; CDR3nt: TGTGCCAGCAGCTTATACTCGAGGGATCGGCTAGTCTACGAGCAGTACTTC
v_gene: TRBV6-5; abundance: few; j_gene: TRBJ2-1; d_gene: TRBD2; CDR3aa: CASRRREGYYNEQFF; CDR3nt: TGTGCCAGCAGGAGGCGGGAGGGTTACTACAATGAGCAGTTCTTC
v_gene: TRBV11-3; abundance: -; j_gene: TRBJ1-1; d_gene: -; CDR3aa: CASRGTGTEAFF; CDR3nt: TGTGCCAGCAGGGGGACGGGAACTGAAGCTTTCTTT
v_gene: TRBV6-5; abundance: -; j_gene: TRBJ2-7; d_gene: -; CDR3aa: CASSEQGDSYEQYF; CDR3nt: TGTGCCAGCAGTGAACAGGGAGACTCCTACGAGCAGTACTTC
v_gene: TRBV2; abundance: -; j_gene: TRBJ2-3; d_gene: TRBD1; CDR3aa: CASRSTGAPTDTQYF; CDR3nt: TGTGCCAGCAGGTCTACAGGGGCCCCCACAGATACGCAGTATTTT
v_gene: TRBV18; abundance: -; j_gene: TRBJ1-2; d_gene: TRBD1; CDR3aa: CASSPDRDDPYGYTF; CDR3nt: TGTGCCAGCTCACCCGACAGGGATGATCCTTATGGCTACACCTTC
v_gene: TRBV5-4; abundance: -; j_gene: TRBJ2-7; d_gene: TRBD2; CDR3aa: CASRRLAGANEQYF; CDR3nt: TGTGCCAGCAGAAGACTAGCGGGAGCCAACGAGCAGTACTTC
v_gene: TRBV7-2; abundance: -; j_gene: TRBJ2-7; d_gene: -; CDR3aa: CASSSEGSEQYF; CDR3nt: TGTGCCAGCAGCTCCGAGGGTAGCGAGCAGTACTTC
v_gene: TRBV11-3; abundance: -; j_gene: TRBJ2-6; d_gene: -; CDR3aa: CASSLGVYGANVLTF; CDR3nt: TGTGCCAGCAGCTTGGGGGTCTACGGGGCCAACGTCCTGACTTTC
v_gene: TRBV7-2; abundance: -; j_gene: TRBJ2-3; d_gene: TRBD2; CDR3aa: CASSIRPPGLAGSTDTQYF; CDR3nt: TGTGCCAGCAGCATACGCCCCCCGGGACTAGCGGGAAGCACAGATACGCAGTATTTT
v_gene: TRBV5-8; abundance: few; j_gene: TRBJ1-5; d_gene: -; CDR3aa: CASSSRGGNQPQHF; CDR3nt: TGTGCCAGCAGCTCCCGGGGGGGGAATCAGCCCCAGCATTTT
v_gene: TRBV10-3; abundance: -; j_gene: TRBJ1-5; d_gene: -; CDR3aa: CASAWGFDQPQHF; CDR3nt: TGTGCCAGCGCGTGGGGTTTCGATCAGCCCCAGCATTTT
v_gene: TRBV7-6; abundance: -; j_gene: TRBJ2-7; d_gene: -; CDR3aa: CASSGAGPYEQYF; CDR3nt: TGTGCCAGCTCCGGGGCGGGCCCCTACGAGCAGTACTTC
v_gene: TRBV5-1; abundance: -; j_gene: TRBJ1-4; d_gene: -; CDR3aa: CASSLPGPFNEKLFF; CDR3nt: TGCGCCAGCAGCTTACCGGGTCCCTTTAATGAAAAACTGTTTTTT
v_gene: TRBV27; abundance: -; j_gene: TRBJ1-2; d_gene: TRBD1; CDR3aa: CASRKTGGNGYTF; CDR3nt: TGTGCCAGCAGGAAGACAGGGGGAAATGGCTACACCTTC
v_gene: TRBV7-3; abundance: -; j_gene: TRBJ2-3; d_gene: -; CDR3aa: CASSLAGPGADTQYF; CDR3nt: TGTGCCAGCAGCTTAGCGGGCCCGGGGGCAGATACGCAGTATTTT
v_gene: TRBV7-3; abundance: -; j_gene: TRBJ2-2; d_gene: -; CDR3aa: CASSPQGSTGELFF; CDR3nt: TGTGCCAGCAGCCCGCAGGGGAGCACCGGGGAGCTGTTTTTT
v_gene: TRBV6-1; abundance: -; j_gene: TRBJ1-5; d_gene: -; CDR3aa: CASSESPGPLYRMDQPQHF; CDR3nt: TGTGCCAGCAGTGAAAGCCCCGGGCCCCTTTACAGGATGGATCAGCCCCAGCATTTT
v_gene: TRBV11-1; abundance: -; j_gene: TRBJ2-7; d_gene: -; CDR3aa: CASSLGSYEQYF; CDR3nt: TGTGCCAGCAGCTTGGGCTCCTACGAGCAGTACTTC
v_gene: TRBV13; abundance: once; j_gene: TRBJ2-1; d_gene: TRBD2; CDR3aa: CASSAIAGGSTYNEQFF; CDR3nt: TGTGCCAGCAGCGCAATAGCGGGGGGATCCACCTACAATGAGCAGTTCTTC
v_gene: TRBV6-5; abundance: -; j_gene: TRBJ2-7; d_gene: TRBD2; CDR3aa: CASWRLATGEQYF; CDR3nt: TGTGCCAGCTGGAGACTAGCGACGGGCGAGCAGTACTTC
v_gene: TRBV27; abundance: -; j_gene: TRBJ2-3; d_gene: TRBD2; CDR3aa: CASSALSLAGETHTQYF; CDR3nt: TGTGCCAGCAGTGCCTTATCCCTAGCGGGAGAGACCCATACGCAGTATTTT
v_gene: TRBV5-6; abundance: -; j_gene: TRBJ1-5; d_gene: -; CDR3aa: CASSLGFSQPQHF; CDR3nt: TGTGCCAGCAGCTTGGGGTTTAGTCAGCCCCAGCATTTT
v_gene: TRBV11-2; abundance: -; j_gene: TRBJ2-7; d_gene: -; CDR3aa: CASNGWGTGLNYEQYF; CDR3nt: TGTGCCAGCAACGGATGGGGAACAGGTCTGAATTACGAGCAGTACTTC
v_gene: TRBV30; abundance: -; j_gene: TRBJ2-1; d_gene: TRBD2; CDR3aa: CASSSGRGNEQFF; CDR3nt: TGTGCCTCCTCTAGCGGGAGAGGTAATGAGCAGTTCTTC
v_gene: TRBV27; abundance: -; j_gene: TRBJ2-3; d_gene: -; CDR3aa: CASSLADTQYF; CDR3nt: TGTGCCAGCAGTTTAGCAGATACGCAGTATTTT
v_gene: TRBV7-2; abundance: -; j_gene: TRBJ2-6; d_gene: -; CDR3aa: CASSLAERFGANVLTF; CDR3nt: TGTGCCAGCAGCTTAGCCGAGAGGTTTGGGGCCAACGTCCTGACTTTC
v_gene: TRBV4-1; abundance: -; j_gene: TRBJ1-5; d_gene: -; CDR3aa: CASSQDWRVGGNQPQHF; CDR3nt: TGCGCCAGCAGCCAAGACTGGAGGGTCGGGGGCAATCAGCCCCAGCATTTT
v_gene: TRBV6-1; abundance: -; j_gene: TRBJ2-5; d_gene: TRBD2; CDR3aa: CASSEESLAGVPLETQYF; CDR3nt: TGTGCCAGCAGTGAAGAAAGTCTAGCGGGAGTACCGTTGGAGACCCAGTACTTC
v_gene: TRBV27; abundance: -; j_gene: TRBJ2-7; d_gene: -; CDR3aa: CASSLIGGEQYF; CDR3nt: TGTGCCAGCAGTTTAATCGGGGGCGAGCAGTACTTC
v_gene: TRBV6-5; abundance: many; j_gene: TRBJ2-1; d_gene: -; CDR3aa: CASEGGYNEQFF; CDR3nt: TGTGCCAGCGAGGGGGGTTACAATGAGCAGTTCTTC
v_gene: TRBV15; abundance: -; j_gene: TRBJ1-2; d_gene: -; CDR3aa: CATSRVPENYGYTF; CDR3nt: TGTGCCACCAGCAGAGTCCCGGAAAACTATGGCTACACCTTC
v_gene: TRBV28; abundance: -; j_gene: TRBJ1-1; d_gene: -; CDR3aa: CASSLRQFTMNTEAFF; CDR3nt: TGTGCCAGCAGTCTTCGACAGTTTACTATGAACACTGAAGCTTTCTTT
v_gene: TRBV11-1; abundance: -; j_gene: TRBJ2-7; d_gene: -; CDR3aa: CASSPGWGSTYEQYF; CDR3nt: TGTGCCAGCAGCCCCGGGTGGGGTTCCACGTACGAGCAGTACTTC
v_gene: TRBV11-3; abundance: -; j_gene: TRBJ1-1; d_gene: -; CDR3aa: CASSLGGDTEAFF; CDR3nt: TGTGCCAGCAGCTTAGGGGGGGACACTGAAGCTTTCTTT